This T cell receptor beta chain emerged from a study of blood T cell repertoires in COVID-19. Looking at the study overall: Samples came from the United States, Italy and Spain, spanning acute and convalescent COVID-19.

The repertoire was sequenced with immunoSEQ multiplex PCR; TCRdb's copy has only in-frame clones and lacks some. The data contain some 360,000 clones, about 87% of them singletons. Patients of the Seattle cohort, enrolled during active infection, were followed longitudinally. Losses at the gene ends were 2 bases for V and 5 bases for J; bases not matched to a gene: 4. Per the germline V gene, CDR1 is GTSNPN and CDR2 is SVGIG (reference sequence). This CDR3 spans 14 amino acids. The sequencing sample was made of peripheral blood. This TCR derives from a woman aged 60-75 years with COVID-19, enrolled during active disease. V and J are TRBV30 and TRBJ2-5, with 11 bases identical to TRBD1. DNA for the CDR3: TGTGCCTGGAGTCTGGACAGGGGGCGCGAGACCCAGTACTTC. Its protein is CAWSLDRGRETQYF.